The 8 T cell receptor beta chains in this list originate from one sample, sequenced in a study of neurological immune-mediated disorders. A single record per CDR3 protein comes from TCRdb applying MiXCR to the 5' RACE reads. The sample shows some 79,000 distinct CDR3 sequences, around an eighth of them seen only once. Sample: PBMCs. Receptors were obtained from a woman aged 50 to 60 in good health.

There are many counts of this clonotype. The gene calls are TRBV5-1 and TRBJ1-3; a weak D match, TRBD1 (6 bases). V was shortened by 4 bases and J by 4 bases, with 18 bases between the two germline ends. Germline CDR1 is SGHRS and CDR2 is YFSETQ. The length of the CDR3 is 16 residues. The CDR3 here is CASSTGHGAGGNTIYF. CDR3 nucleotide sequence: TGCGCCAGCAGCACGGGACACGGGGCGGGAGGAAACACCATATATTTT.

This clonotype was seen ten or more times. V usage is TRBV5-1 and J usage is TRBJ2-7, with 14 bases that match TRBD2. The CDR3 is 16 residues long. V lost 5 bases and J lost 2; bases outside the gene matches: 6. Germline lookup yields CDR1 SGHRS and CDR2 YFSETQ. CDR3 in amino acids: CASRPGLAGDAYEQYF. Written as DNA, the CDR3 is TGCGCCAGCAGGCCGGGACTAGCGGGGGACGCCTACGAGCAGTACTTC.

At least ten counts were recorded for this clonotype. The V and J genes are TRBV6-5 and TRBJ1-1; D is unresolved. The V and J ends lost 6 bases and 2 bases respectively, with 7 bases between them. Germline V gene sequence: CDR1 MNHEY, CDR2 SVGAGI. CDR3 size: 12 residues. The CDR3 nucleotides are TGTGCCAGCAGAAAGGTAAACACTGAAGCTTTCTTT. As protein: CASRKVNTEAFF.

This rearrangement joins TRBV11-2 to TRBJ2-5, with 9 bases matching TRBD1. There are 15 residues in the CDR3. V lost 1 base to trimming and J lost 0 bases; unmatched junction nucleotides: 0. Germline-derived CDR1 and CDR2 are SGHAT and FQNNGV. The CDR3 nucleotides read TGTGCCAGCAGCTTAGGGGACAGGGACCAAGAGACCCAGTACTTC. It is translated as CASSLGDRDQETQYF.

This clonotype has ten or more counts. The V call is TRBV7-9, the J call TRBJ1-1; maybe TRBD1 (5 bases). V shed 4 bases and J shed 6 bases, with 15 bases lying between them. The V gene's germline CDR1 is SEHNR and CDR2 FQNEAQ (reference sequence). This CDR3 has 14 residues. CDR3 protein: CASSYNQGFAEAFF. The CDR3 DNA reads TGTGCCAGCAGCTACAACCAGGGATTTGCTGAAGCTTTCTTT.

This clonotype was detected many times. CDR3 in amino acids: CASSLKAESPLHF. The CDR3 DNA sequence: TGCGCCAGCAGCTTGAAAGCGGAATCACCCCTCCACTTT. The chain is built from TRBV5-1 and TRBJ1-6; D unclear. Looked up from germline, CDR1 is SGHRS and CDR2 is YFSETQ. V was cut by 1 base and J by 10 bases, with 9 bases left in between. This CDR3 is built from 13 residues.

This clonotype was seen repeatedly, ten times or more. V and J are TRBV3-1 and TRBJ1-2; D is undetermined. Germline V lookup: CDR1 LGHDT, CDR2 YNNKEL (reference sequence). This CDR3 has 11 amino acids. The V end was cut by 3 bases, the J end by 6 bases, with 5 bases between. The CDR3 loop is CASSHADGYTF. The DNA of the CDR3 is TGTGCCAGCAGCCACGCGGATGGCTACACCTTC.

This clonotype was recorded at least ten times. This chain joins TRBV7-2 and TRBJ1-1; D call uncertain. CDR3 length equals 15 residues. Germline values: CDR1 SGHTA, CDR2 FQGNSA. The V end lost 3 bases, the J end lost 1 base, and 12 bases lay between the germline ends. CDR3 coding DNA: TGTGCCAGCAGCTTGTACCGACTGCCGAACACTGAAGCTTTCTTT. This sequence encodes CASSLYRLPNTEAFF.